What follows is one T cell receptor beta chain and its context. Its antigen is as yet unknown. Germline CDR1 reads SQVTM; CDR2 reads ANQGSEA. J was trimmed by 0 bases and V by 7 bases; bases with no gene match: 11. The CDR3 spans 17 residues. The entry originates in a study of shared clonotypes between healthy human individuals. Study-wide findings and caveats: Roughly 5% of naive CD4 clonotypes were common to several donors.

CD45RO-negative, CCR7-positively selected cells formed the naive CD8 fraction, excluding terminally differentiated effector memory CD45RA+ cells. Adult donors, all healthy and HIV-negative, had no recent acute infections or vaccinations. The study ran the assay at deep level. Every subset had its genomic DNA shared out evenly among several immunoSEQ plates. Clones were read by immunoSEQ multiplex PCR, and TCRdb kept only the in-frame ones, dropping some. The data hold about 870,000 clones, with roughly 92% observed a single time. Input material: naive CD8+ T cells sorted from blood. This clonotype was sampled from a young man in good health. This chain connects TRBV29-1 to TRBJ2-3; 12 nucleotides agree with TRBD2. This CDR3 reads CSAHLAGGPSSTDTQYF. As DNA, the CDR3 is TGCAGCGCCCATCTAGCGGGAGGGCCCTCTAGCACAGATACGCAGTATTTT.